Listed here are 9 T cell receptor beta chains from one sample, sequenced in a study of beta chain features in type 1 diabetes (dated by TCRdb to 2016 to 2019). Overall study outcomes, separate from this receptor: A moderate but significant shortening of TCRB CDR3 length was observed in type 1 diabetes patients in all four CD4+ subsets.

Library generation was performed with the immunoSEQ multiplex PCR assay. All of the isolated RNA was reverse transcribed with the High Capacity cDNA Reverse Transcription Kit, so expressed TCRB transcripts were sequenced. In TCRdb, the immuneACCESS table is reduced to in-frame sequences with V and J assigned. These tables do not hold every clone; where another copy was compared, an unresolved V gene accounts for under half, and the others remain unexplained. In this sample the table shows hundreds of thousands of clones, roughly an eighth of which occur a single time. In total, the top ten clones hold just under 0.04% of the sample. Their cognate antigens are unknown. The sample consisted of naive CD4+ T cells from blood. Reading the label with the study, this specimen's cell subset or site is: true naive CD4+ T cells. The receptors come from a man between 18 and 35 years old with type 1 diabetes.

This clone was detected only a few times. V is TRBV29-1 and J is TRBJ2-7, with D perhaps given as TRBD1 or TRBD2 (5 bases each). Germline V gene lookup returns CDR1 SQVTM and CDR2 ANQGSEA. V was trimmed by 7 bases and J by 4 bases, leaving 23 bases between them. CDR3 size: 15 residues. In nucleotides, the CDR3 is TGCAGCGCCGCCGGGACCTCACGACATTTATACGAGCAGTACTTC. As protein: CSAAGTSRHLYEQYF.

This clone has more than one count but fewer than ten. CDR3 sequence (DNA): TGTGCCTGGAGTGTGGGGGGGACAGGACGTCAGCCCCAGCATTTT. It encodes CAWSVGGTGRQPQHF. This chain uses TRBV30 with TRBJ1-5; the match to TRBD1 covers 8 bases. The V gene's germline CDR1 is GTSNPN and CDR2 SVGIG (reference sequence). With 0 bases clipped from V and 6 bases from J, the junction kept 7 bases outside the gene matches. The CDR3 has 15 amino acids. The full variable domain, its missing parts supplied by reference TRBV30 and TRBJ1-5, is SQTIHQWPATLVQPVGSPLSLECTVEGTSNPNLYWYRQAAGRGLQLLFYSVGIGQISSEVPQNLSASRPQDRQFILSSKKLLLSDSGFYLCAWSVGGTGRQPQHFGDGTRLSIL.

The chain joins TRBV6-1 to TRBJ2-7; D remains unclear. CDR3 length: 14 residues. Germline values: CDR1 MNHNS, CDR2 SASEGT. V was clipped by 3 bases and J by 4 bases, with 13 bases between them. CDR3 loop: CASSDPGFLYEQYF. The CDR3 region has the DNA TGTGCCAGCAGTGATCCAGGTTTCCTTTACGAGCAGTACTTC.

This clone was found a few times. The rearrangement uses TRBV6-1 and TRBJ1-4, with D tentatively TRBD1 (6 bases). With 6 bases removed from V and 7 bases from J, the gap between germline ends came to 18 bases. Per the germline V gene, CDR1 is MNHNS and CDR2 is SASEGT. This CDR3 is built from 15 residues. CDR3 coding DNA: TGTGCCAGCAGCCCAAACAGGGCCGGGGGTGAAAAACTGTTTTTT. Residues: CASSPNRAGGEKLFF.

The CDR3 spells CASSLLSGRNYGYTF. The CDR3 nucleotides are TGTGCCAGCAGCTTACTTTCTGGACGGAACTATGGCTACACCTTC. The V and J genes are TRBV7-2 and TRBJ1-2, with no clear D. Germline CDR1 and CDR2: SGHTA and FQGNSA. CDR3 length: 15 amino acids. V gave up 2 bases and J gave up 2 bases, with 12 bases separating them. The full variable domain, with the rest looked up from reference TRBV7-2 and TRBJ1-2, is GAGVSQSPSNKVTEKGKDVELRCDPISGHTALYWYRQSLGQGLEFLIYFQGNSAPDKSGLPSDRFSAERTGGSVSTLTIQRTQQEDSAVYLCASSLLSGRNYGYTFGSGTRLTVV.

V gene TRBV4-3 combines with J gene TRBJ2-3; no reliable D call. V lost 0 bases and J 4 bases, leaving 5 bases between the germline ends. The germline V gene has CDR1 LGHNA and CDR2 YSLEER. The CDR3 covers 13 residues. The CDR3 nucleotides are TGCGCCAGCAGCCAAGAGCGTGCAGATACGCAGTATTTT. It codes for CASSQERADTQYF.

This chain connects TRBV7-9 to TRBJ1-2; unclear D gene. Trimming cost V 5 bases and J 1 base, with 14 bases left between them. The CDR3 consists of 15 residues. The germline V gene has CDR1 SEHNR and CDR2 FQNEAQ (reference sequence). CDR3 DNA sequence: TGTGCCAGCAGCCCCCCTGGACCGATTAACTATGGCTACACCTTC. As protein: CASSPPGPINYGYTF.

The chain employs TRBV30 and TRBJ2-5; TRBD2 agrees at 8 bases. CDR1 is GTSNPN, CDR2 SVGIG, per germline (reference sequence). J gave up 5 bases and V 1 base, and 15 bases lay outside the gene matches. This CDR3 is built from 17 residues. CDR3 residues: CAWSGGPAGVEWETQYF. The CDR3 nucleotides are TGTGCCTGGAGTGGGGGCCCAGCGGGGGTAGAATGGGAGACCCAGTACTTC.

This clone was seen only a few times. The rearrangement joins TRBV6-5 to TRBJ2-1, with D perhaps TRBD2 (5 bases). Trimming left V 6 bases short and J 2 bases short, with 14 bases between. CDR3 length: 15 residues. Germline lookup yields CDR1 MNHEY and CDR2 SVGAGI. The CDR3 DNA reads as TGTGCCAGCAGCCCGGGGTGGACCCCCTACAATGAGCAGTTCTTC. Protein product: CASSPGWTPYNEQFF.